These 5 T cell receptor beta chains were all obtained from the same sample, sequenced in a study of blood T cell repertoires in COVID-19. Libraries were prepared by immunoSEQ multiplex PCR; TCRdb keeps only in-frame clonotypes and omits some of them. The sample has about 150,000 clones, roughly nine tenths seen once. The specimen sequenced was peripheral blood. These receptor sequences come from a man aged 50-60 years with acute or convalescent COVID-19.

The chain uses TRBV7-2 and TRBJ1-1; possible D gene TRBD1, 6 bases. CDR1 and CDR2 from the germline V gene are SGHTA and FQGNSA. This CDR3 comprises 14 residues. Trimming pared 1 base from V and 2 bases from J, leaving 8 bases between. CDR3 in amino acids: CASSLGRGNTEAFF. The CDR3 DNA sequence: TGTGCCAGCAGCTTAGGCAGGGGCAACACTGAAGCTTTCTTT.

This sequence joins TRBV11-3 and TRBJ2-3; 8 bases agree with TRBD1. The CDR3 totals 17 residues. Germline CDR1 SGHNT, CDR2 YENEEA. The V segment lost 0 bases and the J segment 5 bases; nucleotides outside the gene matches: 10. CDR3 amino acids: CASSLDPPGTGRDTQYF. CDR3 in DNA: TGTGCCAGCAGCTTAGATCCCCCCGGGACAGGTAGAGATACGCAGTATTTT.

The rearrangement links TRBV25-1 to TRBJ1-5; weak D call: TRBD1 (6 bases). The V and J ends lost 5 bases and 6 bases respectively, with 14 bases between them. CDR3 length: 14 residues. Germline-derived CDR1 and CDR2 are MGHDK and SYGVNS. CDR3 amino acids: CASSSPGVGQPQHF. The CDR3 coding sequence is TGTGCCAGCAGTAGCCCAGGGGTTGGTCAGCCCCAGCATTTT.

The rearrangement links TRBV27 to TRBJ1-2; 8 bases map to TRBD1. The CDR3 is 15 residues long. The germline V gene encodes CDR1 MNHEY and CDR2 SMNVEV (reference sequence). After removal of 5 bases from V and 7 bases from J, the junction contained 12 bases not matched to a gene. The CDR3 DNA follows: TGTGCCAGCAGTCCTTACCAGGGGGCAATAGGTGGCTACACCTTC. Its translation is CASSPYQGAIGGYTF.

The chain uses TRBV3-1 (or the pseudogene TRBV3-2) and TRBJ2-7, with D possibly being TRBD2 (5 bases). Germline values: CDR1 LGHDT, CDR2 YNNKEL (reference sequence). The CDR3 runs 14 residues. Trimming took 3 bases from V and 4 from J, leaving 13 bases between them. The CDR3 DNA is TGTGCCAGCAGCCAGCACAGCGGACCGTACGAGCAGTACTTC. Amino acids: CASSQHSGPYEQYF.